The entry that follows covers one TCR beta chain sequence. The antigen is undetermined. This record belongs to a study of T cell responses to AZD1222 COVID-19 vaccine. Study-level findings and limits: Spike-specific TCR depth and breadth grew after two AZD1222 doses. At baseline, seropositivity was found in only six or seven AZD1222 recipients. Unmutated variant regions are reportedly the target of nearly half of TCRs that are spike-specific. Vaccine-related CD4 TCRs covered spike, predominating at 160-218 and 743-854.

Some clones are missing from TCRdb's copy, which holds only in-frame ones; the method was immunoSEQ multiplex PCR. The table has about 120,000 clones, 90% seen once. The TCR was taken from an adult in good health. Here the sequenced sample was peripheral blood, taken on day 0 of MenACWY control vaccination.

The CDR3, as DNA: TGTGCCAGCAGTTTGGGGGCCCTCGATGAGCAGTTCTTC. Protein sequence: CASSLGALDEQFF. The genes are TRBV28 and TRBJ2-1; D perhaps matches TRBD1 (6 bases). This CDR3 has 13 residues. V gave up 3 bases and J gave up 8 bases, with 11 bases separating them. The germline CDR1 and CDR2 sequences are MDHEN and SYDVKM.